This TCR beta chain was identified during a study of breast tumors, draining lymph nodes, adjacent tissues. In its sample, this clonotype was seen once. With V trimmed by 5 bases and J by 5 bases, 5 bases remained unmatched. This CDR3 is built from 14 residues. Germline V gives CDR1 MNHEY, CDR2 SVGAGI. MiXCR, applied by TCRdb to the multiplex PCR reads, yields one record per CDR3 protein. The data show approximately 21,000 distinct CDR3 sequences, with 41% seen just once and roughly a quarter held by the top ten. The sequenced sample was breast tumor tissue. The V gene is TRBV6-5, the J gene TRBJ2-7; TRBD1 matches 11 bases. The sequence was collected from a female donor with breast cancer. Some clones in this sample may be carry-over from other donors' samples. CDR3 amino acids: CASSRGQGANEQYF. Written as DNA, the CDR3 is TGTGCCAGCAGTAGAGGACAGGGGGCCAACGAGCAGTACTTC.